One and the same sample provided the 20 T cell receptor beta chains below, sequenced in a study of shared clonotypes between healthy human individuals. Only in-frame clones appear in the TCRdb table, and some are missing; sequencing was by immunoSEQ multiplex PCR. The table has around 2.5 million clones, approximately 94% seen once. What was sequenced was naive CD4+ T cells from PBMCs. Subset meaning: CD45RA+ positively selected. The receptors derive from a man in his late teens or twenties in good health. Some clones in this sample may be carry-over from other donors' samples.

This clone showed up just once. The same CDR3 also results from other DNA sequences found in this sample. This chain links TRBV5-1 with TRBJ1-1, with 7 positions matching TRBD1. After removal of 4 bases from V and 0 bases from J, the junction contained 3 bases not matched to a gene. Per the germline V gene, CDR1 is SGHRS and CDR2 is YFSETQ. This CDR3 contains 14 residues. In DNA, the CDR3 is TGCGCCAGCAGCATACAGGGGCTGAACACTGAAGCTTTCTTT. This codes for CASSIQGLNTEAFF.

The J gene is TRBJ1-4, the V gene TRBV5-6; D is unresolved. The V gene lost 1 base and the J gene lost 7 bases, with 11 bases spanning the gap. CDR3 length: 14 residues. From germline, CDR1 is SGHDT and CDR2 YYEEEE. Written as DNA, the CDR3 is TGTGCCAGCAGCTTGAGGTCGGCTGCTGAAAAACTGTTTTTT. It is translated as CASSLRSAAEKLFF. Full variable domain (remainder filled in from reference TRBV5-6 and TRBJ1-4): DAGVTQSPTHLIKTRGQQVTLRCSPKSGHDTVSWYQQALGQGPQFIFQYYEEEERQRGNFPDRFSGHQFPNYSSELNVNALLLGDSALYLCASSLRSAAEKLFFGSGTQLSVL.

The genes are TRBV2 and TRBJ1-5; tentatively, D is TRBD1 (5 bases). Germline V gene sequence: CDR1 SNHLY, CDR2 FYNNEI. This CDR3 comprises 15 residues. The germline V and J ends were trimmed by 3 bases and 1 base, with 10 bases remaining between them. The CDR3: CASSEPGLSNQPQHF. CDR3 nucleotide sequence: TGTGCCAGCAGTGAGCCGGGGCTGAGCAATCAGCCCCAGCATTTT. Variable domain in full (rest from reference TRBV2 and TRBJ1-5): EPEVTQTPSHQVTQMGQEVILRCVPISNHLYFYWYRQILGQKVEFLVSFYNNEISEKSEIFDDQFSVERPDGSNFTLKIRSTKLEDSAMYFCASSEPGLSNQPQHFGDGTRLSIL.

In this sample, this clone turned up once. The chain recombines TRBV19 with TRBJ1-4; D gene unclear. The CDR3 sequence is 12 residues long. V shed 3 bases and J shed 3 bases, with 2 bases lying between them. Germline V gene lookup returns CDR1 LNHDA and CDR2 SQIVND (reference sequence). Here the CDR3 reads CASSMSNEKLFF. As DNA, the CDR3 is TGTGCCAGTAGTATGTCTAATGAAAAACTGTTTTTT.

This chain links TRBV28 with TRBJ2-1, with D unresolved. Trimming stripped 2 bases from V and 6 bases from J, with 11 bases between. The CDR3 has 14 residues. Germline assignment: CDR1 MDHEN and CDR2 SYDVKM. CDR3 nucleotides: TGTGCCAGCAGTTTACAGTCTGGGGTCAATGAGCAGTTCTTC. Translation: CASSLQSGVNEQFF.

The chain has TRBV5-1 and TRBJ2-3, with D uncertain. This CDR3 spans 15 amino acids. Germline V CDR1 and CDR2: SGHRS, YFSETQ. V lost 0 bases, J lost 3 bases, and 11 bases lay in between. CDR3 in amino acids: CASSLDAGGTDTQYF. The CDR3 DNA sequence: TGCGCCAGCAGCTTGGACGCTGGTGGAACAGATACGCAGTATTTT.

Points on this clone: Other DNA sequences in this sample translate to the same CDR3. CDR3 in amino acids: CASSLAGREQFF. The CDR3 bases are TGTGCCAGCAGTTTAGCGGGCAGAGAGCAGTTCTTC. This chain uses TRBV28 with TRBJ2-1; TRBD2 is a possible D gene (5 bases). The germline V gene has CDR1 MDHEN and CDR2 SYDVKM. The ends were cut back, 2 bases at V and 10 bases at J, with 9 bases in the middle. The CDR3 runs 12 residues.

The chain carries TRBV19 and TRBJ2-3, with 13 bases fitting TRBD2. In germline, CDR1 is LNHDA, CDR2 SQIVND (reference sequence). This CDR3 is 15 amino acids long. V trimming: 6 bases; J trimming: 3 bases; junction bases outside the gene matches: 3. In DNA, the CDR3 is TGTGCCAGTAGCTCGACTAGCGGGAGGACAGATACGCAGTATTTT. Encoded protein: CASSSTSGRTDTQYF. The full variable domain, in which reference TRBV19 and TRBJ2-3 provide the parts outside the CDR3, is DGGITQSPKYLFRKEGQNVTLSCEQNLNHDAMYWYRQDPGQGLRLIYYSQIVNDFQKGDIAEGYSVSREKKESFPLTVTSAQKNPTAFYLCASSSTSGRTDTQYFGPGTRLTVL.

For this clone: Within the sample, other DNA sequences also encode this same CDR3. The gene calls are TRBV9 and TRBJ2-3; D remains unclear. With 0 bases removed from V and 2 bases from J, the gap between germline ends came to 1 base. The CDR3 is 12 residues long. The V gene's germline CDR1 is SGDLS and CDR2 YYNGEE. As DNA, the CDR3 is TGTGCCAGCAGCGTAGCCACAGATACGCAGTATTTT. Translated: CASSVATDTQYF. Drawing the rest from reference TRBV9 and TRBJ2-3, the complete variable domain is DSGVTQTPKHLITATGQRVTLRCSPRSGDLSVYWYQQSLDQGLQFLIQYYNGEERAKGNILERFSAQQFPDLHSELNLSSLELGDSALYFCASSVATDTQYFGPGTRLTVL.

The rearrangement links TRBV5-1 to TRBJ1-1; D possibly corresponds to TRBD1 (6 bases). V dropped 0 bases and J dropped 3 bases, with 12 bases sitting between them. Looked up from germline, CDR1 is SGHRS and CDR2 is YFSETQ. The CDR3 has 15 residues. CDR3 loop: CASSLVGGLDTEAFF. The CDR3, as DNA: TGCGCCAGCAGCTTGGTGGGGGGGCTTGACACTGAAGCTTTCTTT.

The chain links TRBV28 to TRBJ2-7; 12 nucleotides agree with TRBD1. The V and J ends lost 5 bases and 5 bases, in that order; junction bases with no gene match: 10. Germline loops: CDR1 MDHEN, CDR2 SYDVKM. The CDR3 runs 16 residues. CDR3 sequence (DNA): TGTGCCAGCAGTGCAGGCGGGACAGGGGGCTGGGACGAGCAGTACTTC. Protein product: CASSAGGTGGWDEQYF.

The V and J genes are TRBV2 and TRBJ2-1; 14 bases map to TRBD2. This CDR3 is built from 13 residues. The junction had 1 base not matched to a gene; V was cut back by 9 bases and J by 6 bases. CDR1 is SNHLY and CDR2 is FYNNEI in the germline V gene. CDR3 sequence (DNA): TGTGCCAGTGGACTAGCGGGGGGCAATGAGCAGTTCTTC. This translates into CASGLAGGNEQFF.

The chain uses TRBV5-1 and TRBJ2-3; 8 nucleotides agree with TRBD1. Germline loops: CDR1 SGHRS, CDR2 YFSETQ. J was trimmed by 6 bases and V by 5 bases; bases with no gene match: 5. The CDR3 runs 13 residues. CDR3 DNA: TGCGCCAGCAGGACAGGGGTGGCGGATACGCAGTATTTT. Protein product: CASRTGVADTQYF.

The rearrangement joins TRBV5-1 to TRBJ2-1; D is perhaps TRBD2 (5 bases). V lost 2 bases to trimming and J lost 10 bases, with 19 bases between them. The germline CDR1 and CDR2 sequences are SGHRS and YFSETQ. This CDR3 region has 15 residues. CDR3: CASSLLGRAPMEQFF. The CDR3 nucleotides are TGCGCCAGCAGCTTACTAGGCCGAGCGCCGATGGAGCAGTTCTTC.

The J gene is TRBJ2-1, the V gene TRBV7-2; D is unresolved. The CDR3 is 13 amino acids. V was shortened by 1 base and J by 10 bases, with 11 bases between the two germline ends. Per the germline V gene, CDR1 is SGHTA and CDR2 is FQGNSA. DNA for the CDR3: TGTGCCAGCAGCTTAGGGGTCGAGAGGGAGCAGTTCTTC. Encoded protein: CASSLGVEREQFF.

The chain links TRBV6-1 to TRBJ1-4; D is perhaps TRBD1 (6 bases). Germline CDR1 MNHNS, CDR2 SASEGT. Trimming stripped 6 bases from V and 7 bases from J, with 15 bases between. This CDR3 is built from 14 residues. The chain's CDR3 is CASSHVGATEKLFF. The CDR3 DNA reads as TGTGCCAGCAGCCACGTGGGGGCTACTGAAAAACTGTTTTTT.

V is TRBV7-8 and J is TRBJ1-4, with D perhaps matching TRBD1 (6 bases). Trimming cost V 4 bases and J 4 bases, with 13 bases left between them. This CDR3 is built from 15 residues. Germline CDR1 SGHVS, CDR2 FQNEAQ. The CDR3 DNA reads TGTGCCAGCAGCTCGCCGGGACACCATAATGAAAAACTGTTTTTT. Translating gives CASSSPGHHNEKLFF.

The chain combines TRBV5-4 with TRBJ2-7, with TRBD1 matching 11 bases. V lost 4 bases, J lost 4 bases, and 7 bases stayed unmatched. The germline CDR1 and CDR2 sequences are SGHNT and YYREEE (reference sequence). The CDR3 sequence is 15 residues long. The CDR3 region is CASSTRTGGGYEQYF. The CDR3 DNA is TGTGCCAGCAGCACCCGGACAGGGGGCGGTTACGAGCAGTACTTC.

The chain joins TRBV4-1 to TRBJ1-5; perhaps TRBD1 as D (6 bases). Per the germline V gene, CDR1 is MGHRA and CDR2 is YSYEKL. The CDR3 length is 14 residues. Trimming took off 0 bases at V and 7 bases at J, with 10 bases between the two ends. As DNA, the CDR3 is TGCGCCAGCAGCCAAGACCCGGGGGGCCAGCCCCAGCATTTT. Protein: CASSQDPGGQPQHF.

Regarding this clone: This sample also contains other DNA sequences that code for the same CDR3. V is TRBV4-1 and J is TRBJ2-7, with 13 bases that match TRBD2. Germline CDR1 is MGHRA and CDR2 is YSYEKL. The CDR3 extends over 15 amino acids. V dropped 4 bases and J dropped 2; count of bases not matched to a gene: 2. CDR3 residues: CASSRGTSGAYEQYF. In DNA form, the CDR3 reads TGCGCCAGCAGCCGAGGGACTAGCGGGGCCTACGAGCAGTACTTC.